Listed here are 27 T cell receptor beta chains from one sample, sequenced in a study of CD8+ T cells in alopecia areata. RNA extraction was followed by reverse transcription into cDNA, which acted as the sequencing template. The repertoire was sequenced with immunoSEQ multiplex PCR; TCRdb's copy has only in-frame clones and lacks some. This table has some 200,000 clones, just over 55% appearing once. Sequencing was done on a sample of CD8+ T cells sorted from blood. The receptors were gathered from a human donor in good health.

This clone was recorded a few times. This chain joins TRBV7-9 and TRBJ2-7, with 7 bases that match TRBD1. Germline V gene sequence: CDR1 SEHNR, CDR2 FQNEAQ (reference sequence). V was clipped by 5 bases and J by 2 bases; unmatched bases: 3. This CDR3 is 13 amino acids long. The CDR3 nucleotides are TGTGCCAGCAGCAAAGGGACAGCCTACGAGCAGTACTTC. This gives the protein CASSKGTAYEQYF.

The V and J genes are TRBV5-6 and TRBJ2-3; D ambiguous. Germline V gives CDR1 SGHDT, CDR2 YYEEEE. CDR3 size: 15 residues. V lost 3 bases and J lost 4, with 15 bases in between. CDR3 DNA sequence: TGTGCCAGCAGCTCTCCTCGGCGCGGTCCAGATACGCAGTATTTT. Translated, it gives CASSSPRRGPDTQYF.

This chain joins TRBV29-1 and TRBJ2-5, with D unclear. CDR1 and CDR2 from the germline V gene are SQVTM and ANQGSEA. The CDR3 sequence is 13 residues long. V lost 3 bases to trimming and J lost 3 bases, with 11 bases between them. CDR3 in amino acids: CSVELSRKETQYF. The CDR3 DNA sequence: TGCAGCGTTGAGTTGAGTAGGAAAGAGACCCAGTACTTC.

As regards this clone: Distinct nucleotide sequences in the sample also encode this CDR3. The chain recombines TRBV4-1 with TRBJ2-7; no definite D call. This CDR3 is 12 amino acids long. Trimming removed 0 bases from V and 4 bases from J, with 4 bases in between. From germline, CDR1 is MGHRA and CDR2 YSYEKL. The CDR3 region has the DNA TGCGCCAGCAGCCAAGACGGTTACGAGCAGTACTTC. It encodes CASSQDGYEQYF.

The V gene is TRBV6-6, the J gene TRBJ1-2; no clear D gene. This CDR3 region has 11 residues. V lost 0 bases, J lost 10 bases, and 6 bases lay in between. From germline, CDR1 is MNHNY and CDR2 SVGAGI (reference sequence). Here the CDR3 reads CASSYSLFYTF. The DNA of the CDR3 is TGTGCCAGCAGTTACTCCCTTTTCTACACCTTC.

The chain is built from TRBV29-1 and TRBJ2-1; tentative D call: TRBD1 (5 bases). V lost 0 bases and J lost 9, with 6 bases in between. This CDR3 is built from 11 residues. Germline V gene sequence: CDR1 SQVTM, CDR2 ANQGSEA. CDR3 protein: CSVEEGREQFF. The CDR3 nucleotides are TGCAGCGTTGAAGAGGGGCGTGAGCAGTTCTTC.

In nucleotides, the CDR3 is TGTGCCAGCAGTCGCGACAGTGACGCCGGGGAGCTGTTTTTT. This translates into CASSRDSDAGELFF. The chain carries TRBV6-5 and TRBJ2-2; D might be TRBD1 (5 bases). Germline CDR1 and CDR2: MNHEY and SVGAGI. The CDR3 loop spans 14 amino acids. Trimming removed 5 bases at V and 6 bases at J, with 13 bases between.

The chain couples TRBV5-1 to TRBJ1-1; 10 bases align to TRBD1. Losses at the gene ends were 4 bases for V and 0 bases for J; bases not matched to a gene: 6. In germline, CDR1 is SGHRS, CDR2 YFSETQ. This CDR3 has 16 amino acids. CDR3 nucleotides: TGCGCCAGCAGCCCGGGACAGGGGTACGTGAACACTGAAGCTTTCTTT. Amino acids: CASSPGQGYVNTEAFF.

This CDR3 reads CASSLAGTAYEQYF. In DNA, the CDR3 is TGTGCCAGCAGCTTAGCCGGGACGGCGTACGAGCAGTACTTC. The chain recombines TRBV7-9 with TRBJ2-7, with D possibly called TRBD1 or TRBD2 (5 bases each). Per germline, CDR1 SEHNR and CDR2 FQNEAQ (reference sequence). The ends were cut back, 0 bases at V and 4 bases at J, with 10 bases in the middle. The CDR3 is made up of 14 amino acids.

The rearrangement uses TRBV5-1 and TRBJ2-5; 7 bases are shared with TRBD2. V shed 5 bases, J shed 0 bases, and the junction held 7 bases outside the gene matches. CDR3 length: 15 residues. CDR1 is SGHRS and CDR2 is YFSETQ in the germline V gene. The CDR3 is CASRAGETYQETQYF. The DNA for the CDR3 is TGCGCCAGCAGGGCGGGGGAAACCTACCAAGAGACCCAGTACTTC.

The chain has TRBV5-6 and TRBJ2-1; 7 bases map to TRBD1. Germline V lookup: CDR1 SGHDT, CDR2 YYEEEE. The J segment lost 3 bases and the V segment lost 6 bases, leaving 6 bases of the junction unmatched. CDR3 length: 14 amino acids. DNA of the CDR3: TGTGCCAGCACCGTTGGGACAGACTACAATGAGCAGTTCTTC. Its protein is CASTVGTDYNEQFF.

The CDR3 sequence: CASSPDTGGYEQYF. Here the CDR3 DNA reads TGCGCCAGCAGCCCAGACACAGGGGGCTACGAGCAGTACTTC. This rearrangement joins TRBV4-1 to TRBJ2-7; 8 bases fit TRBD1. The CDR3 extends over 14 amino acids. After removal of 4 bases from V and 3 bases from J, the junction contained 5 bases not matched to a gene. Germline V gene sequence: CDR1 MGHRA, CDR2 YSYEKL.

This clone was seen only a few times. J is TRBJ1-1 and V is TRBV5-1, with D hard to call. V was clipped by 7 bases and J by 3 bases, with 19 bases between them. This CDR3 comprises 15 residues. The germline gives CDR1 SGHRS, CDR2 YFSETQ. In nucleotides, the CDR3 is TGCGCCAGCCACGGTGGGGAGAGGAGCCACACTGAAGCTTTCTTT. Translation: CASHGGERSHTEAFF.

This clone was seen more than once but under ten times. This chain joins TRBV30 and TRBJ1-4; 11 bases are shared with TRBD1. The CDR3 is 14 residues long. The V and J ends lost 5 bases and 10 bases, in that order; junction bases with no gene match: 9. The V gene's germline CDR1 is GTSNPN and CDR2 SVGIG (reference sequence). Here the CDR3 reads CAWGERTGGTKLFF. CDR3 nucleotides: TGTGCCTGGGGCGAAAGGACAGGGGGCACAAAACTGTTTTTT.

The chain couples TRBV2 to TRBJ1-2; TRBD1 might be the D (6 bases). CDR1 SNHLY and CDR2 FYNNEI come from the germline V gene. The CDR3 has 15 residues. The V and J ends lost 2 bases and 6 bases respectively, with 16 bases between them. The CDR3: CASSERTGHYDGYTF. The CDR3 region has the DNA TGTGCCAGCAGTGAAAGAACAGGGCATTACGATGGCTACACCTTC. The entire variable domain, with the rest obtained from reference TRBV2 and TRBJ1-2, is as follows: EPEVTQTPSHQVTQMGQEVILRCVPISNHLYFYWYRQILGQKVEFLVSFYNNEISEKSEIFDDQFSVERPDGSNFTLKIRSTKLEDSAMYFCASSERTGHYDGYTFGSGTRLTVV.

The chain couples TRBV4-1 to TRBJ1-1; no reliable D call. V lost 0 bases and J lost 3, with 11 bases in between. Germline V lookup: CDR1 MGHRA, CDR2 YSYEKL. This CDR3 region has 15 residues. The CDR3: CASSQDRTVDTEAFF. CDR3 DNA sequence: TGCGCCAGCAGCCAAGACAGGACCGTGGACACTGAAGCTTTCTTT.

V gene TRBV4-1 combines with J gene TRBJ2-3; D is possibly TRBD1 or TRBD2 (5 bases each). CDR1 and CDR2 from the germline V gene are MGHRA and YSYEKL. Trimming cost V 0 bases and J 5 bases, with 12 bases left between them. There are 15 residues in the CDR3. The CDR3 loop is CASSQDPRGEDTQYF. In DNA, the CDR3 is TGCGCCAGCAGCCAAGACCCGAGGGGTGAAGATACGCAGTATTTT.

This chain connects TRBV28 to TRBJ1-2; the D gene is possibly TRBD1 (5 bases). V dropped 6 bases and J dropped 3 bases, with 11 bases sitting between them. Germline CDR1 MDHEN, CDR2 SYDVKM. The CDR3 totals 13 residues. The CDR3 reads CASRGDDYYGYTF. DNA for the CDR3: TGTGCCAGCAGGGGGGACGACTACTATGGCTACACCTTC.

This chain joins TRBV5-6 and TRBJ2-4; 13 bases map to TRBD2. Germline trimming cut 1 base from V and 0 bases from J; bases unmatched to any gene: 4. Germline CDR1 and CDR2: SGHDT and YYEEEE. The CDR3 is 18 residues long. The CDR3 bases are TGTGCCAGCAGCTTGTGGACTAGCGGGGGAGTAGCCAAAAACATTCAGTACTTC. This translates into CASSLWTSGGVAKNIQYF.

The chain carries TRBV13 and TRBJ2-1; 9 bases match TRBD1. Germline lookup yields CDR1 PRHDT and CDR2 FYEKMQ (reference sequence). The CDR3 consists of 15 residues. The V gene end was trimmed by 5 bases and the J gene end by 5 bases; junction bases not matched to a gene: 7. The CDR3, as DNA: TGTGCCAGCAGCCGCCCCCGGACAGGGGACAATGAGCAGTTCTTC. It specifies CASSRPRTGDNEQFF.

This sequence joins TRBV4-1 and TRBJ2-2; 9 bases agree with TRBD1. CDR1 and CDR2 from the germline V gene are MGHRA and YSYEKL. This CDR3 is built from 14 residues. After removal of 4 bases from V and 6 bases from J, the junction contained 3 bases not matched to a gene. CDR3 DNA: TGCGCCAGCAGCCTGGGACAGGGCGCCGGGGAGCTGTTTTTT. Translation: CASSLGQGAGELFF.

The chain combines TRBV30 with TRBJ1-1, with a weak D call TRBD1 (6 bases). Germline assignment: CDR1 GTSNPN and CDR2 SVGIG (reference sequence). With 0 bases removed from V and 3 bases from J, the gap between germline ends came to 14 bases. This CDR3 contains 15 residues. CDR3 coding DNA: TGTGCCTGGAGTGTAAGTGGGGGCTTAGACACTGAAGCTTTCTTT. It translates to CAWSVSGGLDTEAFF.

This chain joins TRBV13 and TRBJ2-7; 7 nucleotides align to TRBD1. The CDR3 length is 15 residues. Germline lookup yields CDR1 PRHDT and CDR2 FYEKMQ (reference sequence). The junction had 7 bases not matched to a gene; V was cut back by 3 bases and J by 2 bases. The CDR3 region is CASSFRTGATYEQYF. CDR3 in DNA: TGTGCCAGCAGCTTCCGGACAGGAGCCACCTACGAGCAGTACTTC.

The V gene is TRBV29-1, the J gene TRBJ2-1; the D gene could be TRBD1 or TRBD2 (5 bases each). The ends were cut back, 0 bases at V and 3 bases at J, with 12 bases in the middle. CDR1 and CDR2 (germline): SQVTM, ANQGSEA. The CDR3 extends over 15 amino acids. Here the CDR3 reads CSVEDLGDGYNEQFF. CDR3 sequence (DNA): TGCAGCGTTGAAGATCTGGGGGATGGCTACAATGAGCAGTTCTTC.

V and J are TRBV5-1 and TRBJ2-5, with 7 bases that match TRBD1. J gave up 3 bases and V 0 bases, and 11 bases lay outside the gene matches. Germline CDR1 and CDR2: SGHRS and YFSETQ. The CDR3 consists of 17 residues. The CDR3 region has the DNA TGCGCCAGCAGCTTGGGGGGCCTCCAGGGGGTGAAAGAGACCCAGTACTTC. It yields the protein CASSLGGLQGVKETQYF.

CDR3: CSVEILQLRDKSTDTQYF. The CDR3 DNA reads TGCAGCGTTGAAATCCTCCAATTACGGGACAAATCCACAGATACGCAGTATTTT. The chain links TRBV29-1 to TRBJ2-3; D possibly corresponds to TRBD1 (6 bases). CDR1 and CDR2 from the germline V gene are SQVTM and ANQGSEA. CDR3 size: 18 residues. Trimming pared 2 bases from V and 2 bases from J, leaving 23 bases between.

The chain recombines TRBV7-9 with TRBJ2-7; D gene unclear. The CDR3 spans 14 residues. The germline V gene has CDR1 SEHNR and CDR2 FQNEAQ (reference sequence). Trimming took 8 bases from V and 5 from J, leaving 19 bases between them. The CDR3 reads CASGEESPVDEQYF. CDR3 nucleotides: TGTGCCAGCGGAGAAGAGTCTCCGGTCGACGAGCAGTACTTC.